A selection of T cell receptor beta chains follows, all from one sample in a study of cytotoxic CD8 clonotypes in ibrutinib-treated CLL. Assay: immunoSEQ multiplex PCR; the TCRdb copy retains only in-frame clones and omits some. Of about 200,000 clones in the sample, around 72% were seen once. The sample consisted of PBMCs, taken after 24 months of ibrutinib treatment. The receptors were gathered from a human donor with chronic lymphocytic leukemia. Each CDR3 is given with its conserved first and last residue. D genes are given only for firm matches. Size tells how often a clone was seen (once, few, many) or the class of an expanded clone, and some rows leave it out.

-,TRBV2,14,TRBJ1-5,-,CASRDEVNNQPQHF,TGTGCCAGCAGAGACGAGGTGAACAATCAGCCCCAGCATTTT
-,TRBV10-2,11,TRBJ2-7,-,CASSEFYEQYF,TGCGCCAGCAGTGAGTTCTACGAGCAGTACTTC
-,TRBV5-4,17,TRBJ2-1,-,CASSASRGGTSNNEQFF,TGTGCCAGCAGCGCCTCCAGGGGGGGGACTAGTAACAATGAGCAGTTCTTC
-,TRBV7-8,12,TRBJ2-7,-,CASSFNHYEQYF,TGTGCCAGCAGCTTTAACCACTACGAGCAGTACTTC
many,TRBV7-2,14,TRBJ2-2,-,CASSLTVNAGELFF,TGTGCCAGCAGCTTAACGGTTAACGCCGGGGAGCTGTTTTTT
-,TRBV10-3,12,TRBJ2-5,-,CATADFQETQYF,TGTGCCACCGCGGACTTCCAAGAGACCCAGTACTTC
once,TRBV7-2,14,TRBJ2-7,-,CASSLGVLGYEQYF,TGTGCCAGCAGCTTAGGGGTTTTAGGCTACGAGCAGTACTTC
-,TRBV6-6,15,TRBJ2-3,TRBD2,CASSFEAGGADTQYF,TGTGCCAGCAGTTTCGAAGCGGGAGGCGCAGATACGCAGTATTTT
-,TRBV7-2,14,TRBJ2-6,-,CASSPVVGANVLTF,TGTGCCAGCAGCCCAGTTGTTGGGGCCAACGTCCTGACTTTC
-,TRBV19,16,TRBJ2-1,TRBD2,CASSKTSTSSYNEQFF,TGTGCCAGTAGTAAGACTAGCACGAGCTCCTACAATGAGCAGTTCTTC
once,TRBV2,15,TRBJ2-1,TRBD2,CASSESGGLAGEQFF,TGTGCCAGCAGTGAATCTGGGGGACTAGCGGGTGAGCAGTTCTTC
-,TRBV2,15,TRBJ2-3,TRBD2,CASRETSGSTDTQYF,TGTGCCAGCAGAGAGACTAGCGGGAGCACAGATACGCAGTATTTT
few,TRBV9,17,TRBJ2-2,TRBD2,CASSDGLAGVNTGELFF,TGTGCCAGCAGCGACGGACTAGCGGGAGTAAACACCGGGGAGCTGTTTTTT
-,TRBV4-3,15,TRBJ1-4,-,CASSPRTNGDEKLFF,TGCGCCAGCAGCCCCCGGACTAACGGAGATGAAAAACTGTTTTTT
few,TRBV19,13,TRBJ2-1,-,CASSLGTPGQQFF,TGTGCCAGTAGCCTTGGGACTCCCGGACAGCAGTTCTTC
-,TRBV29-1,13,TRBJ1-2,TRBD1,CSAEDREGGGYTF,TGCAGCGCCGAAGACAGGGAGGGGGGTGGCTACACCTTC
-,TRBV21-1,18,TRBJ2-1,-,CASSKSFSAGCSYNEQFF,TGTGCCAGCAGCAAATCCTTCTCGGCCGGGTGTTCCTACAATGAGCAGTTCTTC
few,TRBV4-1,14,TRBJ1-5,-,CASSQGTANQPQHF,TGCGCCAGCAGCCAAGGGACAGCAAATCAGCCCCAGCATTTT
-,TRBV6-5,14,TRBJ1-3,-,CASSQGLSGNTIYF,TGTGCCAGCAGCCAGGGGTTATCCGGAAACACCATATATTTT
-,TRBV25-1,16,TRBJ2-3,-,CASSEYSSRRTDTQYF,TGTGCCAGCAGTGAATATAGCAGCCGTCGCACAGATACGCAGTATTTT
-,TRBV28,16,TRBJ2-7,-,CASSSGPTGSSYEQYF,TGTGCCAGCAGTTCCGGACCCACAGGGAGCTCCTACGAGCAGTACTTC
-,TRBV29-1,16,TRBJ2-4,TRBD1,CSALRRQGEVENIQYF,TGCAGCGCCCTCAGGCGACAGGGTGAGGTAGAAAACATTCAGTACTTC
-,TRBV9,15,TRBJ1-1,TRBD1,CASSRETGVNTEAFF,TGTGCCAGCAGCAGAGAAACAGGGGTTAACACTGAAGCTTTCTTT
-,TRBV7-6,16,TRBJ2-6,-,CASSLGPGVGANVLTF,TGTGCCAGCAGCTTAGGCCCAGGGGTCGGGGCCAACGTCCTGACTTTC
few,TRBV6-1,14,TRBJ2-7,-,CASMTVGSRYEQYF,TGTGCCAGCATGACTGTGGGGTCTAGGTACGAGCAGTACTTC
few,TRBV19,13,TRBJ2-7,-,CASSIGLAYEQYF,TGTGCCAGTAGTATTGGGTTAGCGTACGAGCAGTACTTC
few,TRBV2,11,TRBJ2-1,-,CASSVHNEQFF,TGTGCCAGCAGTGTTCACAATGAGCAGTTCTTC
-,TRBV18,12,TRBJ2-1,-,CASSPQGREQFF,TGTGCCAGCTCACCACAGGGGCGAGAGCAGTTCTTC
-,TRBV7-3,17,TRBJ2-3,TRBD2,CASSWGGLAEGTDTQYF,TGTGCCAGCAGCTGGGGTGGGCTAGCGGAGGGCACAGATACGCAGTATTTT
-,TRBV7-7,16,TRBJ2-3,TRBD2,CGRGTSGRKSTDTQYF,TGTGGGAGGGGGACTAGCGGGAGAAAGAGCACAGATACGCAGTATTTT
once,TRBV6-5,15,TRBJ2-7,TRBD2,CASSKPSGSSYEQYF,TGTGCCAGCAGTAAACCGAGCGGGAGCTCCTACGAGCAGTACTTC
-,TRBV7-2,14,TRBJ2-7,TRBD2,CASSLASGSHEQYF,TGTGCCAGCAGCTTAGCTAGCGGGAGCCACGAGCAGTACTTC
-,TRBV6-5,13,TRBJ2-1,-,CASSSSYRREQFF,TGTGCCAGCAGTTCCAGCTACAGGAGAGAGCAGTTCTTC
-,TRBV4-3,16,TRBJ2-7,TRBD2,CASSQEPSGSSYEQYF,TGCGCCAGCAGCCAAGAACCTAGCGGGAGCTCCTACGAGCAGTACTTC
-,TRBV7-2,15,TRBJ1-5,-,CASSLWVTSPQPQHF,TGTGCCAGCAGCTTATGGGTCACGTCCCCCCAGCCCCAGCATTTT
-,TRBV28,15,TRBJ2-7,-,CASSLYVAASYEQYF,TGTGCCAGCAGTTTATACGTAGCGGCCTCCTACGAGCAGTACTTC
-,TRBV11-2,14,TRBJ2-7,-,CASSLVRGNYEQYF,TGTGCCAGCAGCTTAGTGAGGGGGAACTACGAGCAGTACTTC
-,TRBV2,16,TRBJ2-7,TRBD2,CASQGGRASSVYEQYF,TGTGCCAGCCAAGGCGGGAGGGCCTCCTCGGTGTACGAGCAGTACTTC
few,TRBV5-4,14,TRBJ2-2,TRBD2,CASSATGLAGELFF,TGTGCCAGCAGTGCGACGGGACTAGCCGGGGAGCTGTTTTTT
-,TRBV27,14,TRBJ2-1,-,CASSYTHLHNEQFF,TGTGCCAGCAGTTACACCCATCTCCACAATGAGCAGTTCTTC
few,TRBV6-4,15,TRBJ2-3,TRBD1,CASSDSTGGADTQYF,TGTGCCAGCAGTGACTCGACAGGGGGCGCAGATACGCAGTATTTT
-,TRBV27,13,TRBJ2-7,-,CASSLSLTYEQYF,TGTGCCAGCAGTTTATCGTTGACTTACGAGCAGTACTTC
-,TRBV6-4,14,TRBJ1-1,-,CASSRDPGSTEAFF,TGTGCCAGCAGCCGGGACCCAGGGAGCACTGAAGCTTTCTTT
-,TRBV4-3,16,TRBJ2-3,TRBD2,CASSQDPPSGEETQYF,TGCGCCAGCAGCCAAGATCCGCCTAGCGGTGAGGAAACGCAGTATTTT
-,TRBV18,12,TRBJ1-2,-,CASSPPKGGYTF,TGTGCCAGCTCACCACCCAAGGGTGGCTACACCTTC
few,TRBV19,14,TRBJ2-7,-,CASRMGAQLGEQYF,TGTGCCAGTAGGATGGGGGCGCAACTGGGAGAGCAGTACTTC
-,TRBV11-2,19,TRBJ2-6,TRBD1,CASRKPGQGFRSGANVLTF,TGTGCCAGCAGAAAACCGGGACAGGGGTTCCGCTCTGGGGCCAACGTCCTGACTTTC
-,TRBV5-1,15,TRBJ2-5,TRBD1,CASSLAGTGPETQYF,TGCGCCAGCAGCTTGGCCGGGACAGGGCCAGAGACCCAGTACTTC
-,TRBV7-2,14,TRBJ2-3,-,CASSLVSITDTQYF,TGTGCCAGCAGCTTAGTATCAATCACGGATACGCAGTATTTT
-,TRBV4-1,15,TRBJ2-7,-,CASSQGAAPPYEQYF,TGCGCCAGCAGCCAAGGAGCGGCCCCACCTTACGAGCAGTACTTC
-,TRBV25-1,17,TRBJ2-3,-,CASSEWSSARGPDTQYF,TGTGCCAGCAGTGAGTGGTCTAGCGCGAGAGGTCCAGATACGCAGTATTTT
-,TRBV9,15,TRBJ1-3,-,CASSLHPASGNTIYF,TGTGCCAGCAGCCTCCACCCCGCCTCTGGAAACACCATATATTTT
-,TRBV6-5,15,TRBJ2-1,TRBD2,CASIPSGRGYNEQFF,TGTGCCAGCATTCCTAGCGGGAGGGGCTACAATGAGCAGTTCTTC
-,TRBV6-5,14,TRBJ2-7,-,CASSWARVAYEQYF,TGTGCCAGCAGTTGGGCACGGGTCGCCTACGAGCAGTACTTC